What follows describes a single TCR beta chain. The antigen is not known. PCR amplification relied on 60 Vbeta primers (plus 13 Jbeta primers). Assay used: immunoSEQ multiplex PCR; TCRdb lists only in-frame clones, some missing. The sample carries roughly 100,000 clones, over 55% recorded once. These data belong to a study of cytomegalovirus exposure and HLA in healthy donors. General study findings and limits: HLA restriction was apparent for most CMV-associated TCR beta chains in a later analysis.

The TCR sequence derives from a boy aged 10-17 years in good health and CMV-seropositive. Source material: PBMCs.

The CDR3, as DNA: TGTGCCAGCAGTGAACCCGAACAGGGGCACTATGGCTACACCTTC. The encoded protein is CASSEPEQGHYGYTF. V is TRBV25-1 and J is TRBJ1-2, with 7 positions matching TRBD1. Looked up from germline, CDR1 is MGHDK and CDR2 is SYGVNS. The V and J ends lost 2 bases and 3 bases, in that order; junction bases with no gene match: 6. CDR3 length: 15 amino acids.